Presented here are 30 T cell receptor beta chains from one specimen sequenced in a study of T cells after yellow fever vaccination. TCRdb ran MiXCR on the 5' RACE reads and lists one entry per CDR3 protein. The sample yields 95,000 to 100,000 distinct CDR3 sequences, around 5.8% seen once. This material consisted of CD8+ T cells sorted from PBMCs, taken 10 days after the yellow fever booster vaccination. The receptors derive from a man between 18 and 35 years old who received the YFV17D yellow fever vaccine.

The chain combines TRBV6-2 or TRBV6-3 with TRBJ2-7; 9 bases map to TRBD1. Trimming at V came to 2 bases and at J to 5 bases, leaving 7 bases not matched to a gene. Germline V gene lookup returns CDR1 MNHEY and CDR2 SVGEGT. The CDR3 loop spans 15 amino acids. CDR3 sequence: CASSYRGTGRNEQYF. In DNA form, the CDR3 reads TGTGCCAGCAGTTACCGCGGGACAGGGAGAAACGAGCAGTACTTC.

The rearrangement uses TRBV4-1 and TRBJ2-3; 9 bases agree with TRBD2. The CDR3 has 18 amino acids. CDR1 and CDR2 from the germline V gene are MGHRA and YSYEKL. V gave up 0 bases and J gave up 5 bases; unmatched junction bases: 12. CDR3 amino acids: CASSQDPPPSGVLDTQYF. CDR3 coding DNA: TGCGCCAGCAGCCAAGACCCCCCCCCTAGCGGGGTGTTAGATACGCAGTATTTT.

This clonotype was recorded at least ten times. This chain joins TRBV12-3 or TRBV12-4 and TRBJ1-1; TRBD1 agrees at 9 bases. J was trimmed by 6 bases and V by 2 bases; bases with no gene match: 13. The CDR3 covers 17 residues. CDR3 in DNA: TGTGCCAGCAGTTTATTGCACGTTACGGGACAGGGACCTGAAGCTTTCTTT. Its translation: CASSLLHVTGQGPEAFF.

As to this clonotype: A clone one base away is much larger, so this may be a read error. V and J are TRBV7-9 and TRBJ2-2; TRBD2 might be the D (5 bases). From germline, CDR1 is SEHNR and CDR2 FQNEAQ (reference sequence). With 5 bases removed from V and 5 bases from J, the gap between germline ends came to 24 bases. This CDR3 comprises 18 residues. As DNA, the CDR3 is TGTGCCAGCAGCCTACCCATCGGACCGGGAAGGAGGACCGGGGAGCTGTTTTTT. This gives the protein CASSLPIGPGRRTGELFF.

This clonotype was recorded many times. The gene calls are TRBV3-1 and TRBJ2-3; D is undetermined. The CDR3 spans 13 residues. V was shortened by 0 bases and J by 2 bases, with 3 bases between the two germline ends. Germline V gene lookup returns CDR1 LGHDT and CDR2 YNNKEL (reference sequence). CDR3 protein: CASSQESTDTQYF. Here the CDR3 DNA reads TGTGCCAGCAGCCAAGAGTCCACAGATACGCAGTATTTT.

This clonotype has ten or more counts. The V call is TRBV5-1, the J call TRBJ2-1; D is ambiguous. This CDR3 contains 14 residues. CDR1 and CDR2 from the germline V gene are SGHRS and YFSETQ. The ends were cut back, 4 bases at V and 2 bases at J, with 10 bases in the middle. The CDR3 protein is CASSQDLAYNEQFF. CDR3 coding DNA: TGCGCCAGCAGCCAGGATCTAGCCTACAATGAGCAGTTCTTC.

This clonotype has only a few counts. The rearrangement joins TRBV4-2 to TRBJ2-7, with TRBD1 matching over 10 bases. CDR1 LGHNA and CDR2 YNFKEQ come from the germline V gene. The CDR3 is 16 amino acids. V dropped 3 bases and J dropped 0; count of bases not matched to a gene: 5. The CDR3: CASSQTGTGVSYEQYF. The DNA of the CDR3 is TGTGCCAGCAGCCAGACGGGGACAGGGGTCTCCTACGAGCAGTACTTC.

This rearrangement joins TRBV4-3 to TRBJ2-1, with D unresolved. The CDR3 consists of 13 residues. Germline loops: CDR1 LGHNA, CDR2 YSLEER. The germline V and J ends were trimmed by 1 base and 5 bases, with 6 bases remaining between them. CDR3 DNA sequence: TGCGCCAGCAGCCAAGCAGGCGACAATGAGCAGTTCTTC. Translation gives CASSQAGDNEQFF.

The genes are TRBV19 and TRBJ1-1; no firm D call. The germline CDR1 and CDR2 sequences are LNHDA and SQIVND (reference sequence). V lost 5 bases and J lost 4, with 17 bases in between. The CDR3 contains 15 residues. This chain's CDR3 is CASSEDSTRSTEAFF. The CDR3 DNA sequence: TGTGCCAGTAGTGAAGACTCCACTCGGTCCACTGAAGCTTTCTTT.

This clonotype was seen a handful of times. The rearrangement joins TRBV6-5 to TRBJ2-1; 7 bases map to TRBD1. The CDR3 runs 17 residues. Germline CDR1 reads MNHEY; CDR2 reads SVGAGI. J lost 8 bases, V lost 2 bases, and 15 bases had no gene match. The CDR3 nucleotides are TGTGCCAGCAGTTACGGCGTCGAAGGGGGCGTTGGGGATGAGCAGTTCTTC. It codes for CASSYGVEGGVGDEQFF.

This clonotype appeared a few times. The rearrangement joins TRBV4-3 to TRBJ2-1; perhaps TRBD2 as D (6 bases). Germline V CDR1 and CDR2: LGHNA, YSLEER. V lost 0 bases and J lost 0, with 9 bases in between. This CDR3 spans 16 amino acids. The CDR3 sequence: CASSQDLGGSYNEQFF. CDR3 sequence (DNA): TGCGCCAGCAGCCAAGATCTGGGGGGCTCCTACAATGAGCAGTTCTTC.

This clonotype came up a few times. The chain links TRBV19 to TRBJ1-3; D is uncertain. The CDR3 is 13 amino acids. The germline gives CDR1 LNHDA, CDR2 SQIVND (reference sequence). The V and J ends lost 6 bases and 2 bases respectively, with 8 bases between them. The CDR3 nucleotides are TGTGCCAGTAGCAAAAAACCTGGAAACACCATATATTTT. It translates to CASSKKPGNTIYF.

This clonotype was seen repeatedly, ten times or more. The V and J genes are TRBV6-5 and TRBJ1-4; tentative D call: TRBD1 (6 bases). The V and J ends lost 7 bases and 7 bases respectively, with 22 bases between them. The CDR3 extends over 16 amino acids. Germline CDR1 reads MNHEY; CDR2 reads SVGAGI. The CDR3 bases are TGTGCCAGCATGCCAACGGGGGCTCCCAGGATTGAAAAACTGTTTTTT. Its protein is CASMPTGAPRIEKLFF.

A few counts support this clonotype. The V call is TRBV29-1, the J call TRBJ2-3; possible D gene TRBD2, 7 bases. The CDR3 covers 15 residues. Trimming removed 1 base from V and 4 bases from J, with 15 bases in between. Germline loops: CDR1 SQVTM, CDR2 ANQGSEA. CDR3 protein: CSVEAGRGQPDTQYF. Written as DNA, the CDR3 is TGCAGCGTTGAAGCTGGGCGGGGGCAACCAGATACGCAGTATTTT.

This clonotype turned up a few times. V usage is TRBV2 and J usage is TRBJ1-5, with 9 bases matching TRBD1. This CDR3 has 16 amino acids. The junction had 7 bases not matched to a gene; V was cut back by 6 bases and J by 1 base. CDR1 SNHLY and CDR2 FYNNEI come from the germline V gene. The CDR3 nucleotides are TGTGCCAGCAGGGAAACAGGGGGCCAAAGCAATCAGCCCCAGCATTTT. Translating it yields CASRETGGQSNQPQHF. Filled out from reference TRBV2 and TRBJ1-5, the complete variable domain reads EPEVTQTPSHQVTQMGQEVILRCVPISNHLYFYWYRQILGQKVEFLVSFYNNEISEKSEIFDDQFSVERPDGSNFTLKIRSTKLEDSAMYFCASRETGGQSNQPQHFGDGTRLSIL.

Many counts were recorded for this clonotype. CDR3 loop: CASSLGFGGDPTEAFF. The CDR3 DNA reads as TGTGCCAGCAGCTTAGGATTTGGGGGCGACCCCACTGAAGCTTTCTTT. The chain links TRBV7-9 to TRBJ1-1, with D possibly TRBD1 on 6 matching bases. Germline V CDR1 and CDR2: SEHNR, FQNEAQ (reference sequence). The germline V and J ends were trimmed by 1 base and 4 bases, with 16 bases remaining between them. The length of the CDR3 is 16 residues.

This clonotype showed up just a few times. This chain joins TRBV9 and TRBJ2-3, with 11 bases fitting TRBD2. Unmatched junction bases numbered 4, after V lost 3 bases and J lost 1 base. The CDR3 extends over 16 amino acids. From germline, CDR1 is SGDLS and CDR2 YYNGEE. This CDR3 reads CASSDFSGGGTDTQYF. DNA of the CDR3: TGTGCCAGCAGCGACTTTAGCGGGGGGGGCACAGATACGCAGTATTTT.

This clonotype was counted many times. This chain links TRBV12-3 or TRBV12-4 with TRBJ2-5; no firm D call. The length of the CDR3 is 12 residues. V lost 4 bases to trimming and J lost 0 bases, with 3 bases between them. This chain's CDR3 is CASSYDQETQYF. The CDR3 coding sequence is TGTGCCAGCAGTTACGACCAAGAGACCCAGTACTTC.

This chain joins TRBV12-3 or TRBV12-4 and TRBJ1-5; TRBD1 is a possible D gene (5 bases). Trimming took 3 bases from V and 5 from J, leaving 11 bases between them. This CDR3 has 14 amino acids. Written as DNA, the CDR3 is TGTGCCAGCAGTTTTGGGACCGCACATCAGCCCCAGCATTTT. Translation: CASSFGTAHQPQHF.

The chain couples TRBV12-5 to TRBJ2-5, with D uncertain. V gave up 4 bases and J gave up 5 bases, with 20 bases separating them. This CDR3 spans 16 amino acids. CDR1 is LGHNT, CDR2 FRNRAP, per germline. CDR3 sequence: CASGSPHWRPGETQYF. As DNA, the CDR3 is TGTGCTAGTGGTTCCCCTCATTGGCGGCCCGGGGAGACCCAGTACTTC.

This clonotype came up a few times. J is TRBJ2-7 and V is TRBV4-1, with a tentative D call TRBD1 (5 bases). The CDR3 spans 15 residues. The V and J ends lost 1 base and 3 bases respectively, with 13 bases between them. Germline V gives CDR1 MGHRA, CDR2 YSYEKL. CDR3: CASSQASQGVYEQYV. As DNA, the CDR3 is TGCGCCAGCAGCCAAGCCAGCCAGGGCGTCTACGAGCAGTACGTC.

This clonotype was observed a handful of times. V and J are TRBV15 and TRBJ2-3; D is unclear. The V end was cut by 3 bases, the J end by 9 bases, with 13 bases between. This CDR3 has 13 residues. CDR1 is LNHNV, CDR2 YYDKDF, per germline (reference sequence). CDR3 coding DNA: TGTGCCACCAGCAGCCCCCCCGCGTCAACGCAGTATTTT. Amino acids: CATSSPPASTQYF.

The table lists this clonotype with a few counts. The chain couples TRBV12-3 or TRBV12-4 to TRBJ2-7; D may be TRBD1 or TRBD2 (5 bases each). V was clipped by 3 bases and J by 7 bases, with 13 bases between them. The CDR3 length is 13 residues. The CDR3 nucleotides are TGTGCCAGCAGTTTGGGCCCGGGGCGTGAGCAGTACTTC. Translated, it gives CASSLGPGREQYF.

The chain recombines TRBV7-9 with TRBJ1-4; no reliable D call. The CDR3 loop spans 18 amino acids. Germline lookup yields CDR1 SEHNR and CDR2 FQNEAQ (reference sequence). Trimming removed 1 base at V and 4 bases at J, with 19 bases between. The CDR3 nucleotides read TGTGCCAGCAGCTTAGTGGAAGTGTTAGTTGGCGGTAATGAAAAACTGTTTTTT. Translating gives CASSLVEVLVGGNEKLFF.

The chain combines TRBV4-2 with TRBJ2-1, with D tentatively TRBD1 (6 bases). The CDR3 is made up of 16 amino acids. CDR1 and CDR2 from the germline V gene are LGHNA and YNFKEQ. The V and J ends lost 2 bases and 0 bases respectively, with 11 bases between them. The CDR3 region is CASSQIDRSSYNEQFF. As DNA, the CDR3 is TGTGCCAGCAGCCAAATCGACAGGAGCTCCTACAATGAGCAGTTCTTC.

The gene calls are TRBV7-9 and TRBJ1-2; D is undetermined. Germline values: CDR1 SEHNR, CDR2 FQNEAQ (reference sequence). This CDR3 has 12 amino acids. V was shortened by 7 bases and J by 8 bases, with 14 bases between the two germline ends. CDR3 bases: TGTGCCAGCACCCGGAGGGCGGAGGGCTACACCTTC. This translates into CASTRRAEGYTF.

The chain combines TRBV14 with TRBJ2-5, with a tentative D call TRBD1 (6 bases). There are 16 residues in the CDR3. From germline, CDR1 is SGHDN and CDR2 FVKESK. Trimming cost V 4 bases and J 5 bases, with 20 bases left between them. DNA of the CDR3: TGTGCCAGCAGCCTCCTTACAGGGACCATTGGGGAGACCCAGTACTTC. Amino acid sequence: CASSLLTGTIGETQYF.

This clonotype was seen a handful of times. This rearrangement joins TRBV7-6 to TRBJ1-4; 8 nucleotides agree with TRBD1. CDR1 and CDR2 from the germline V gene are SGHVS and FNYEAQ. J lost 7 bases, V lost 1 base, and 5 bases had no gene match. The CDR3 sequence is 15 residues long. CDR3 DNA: TGTGCCAGCAGCTTAGTGCCAGGGGGCAGTGAAAAACTGTTTTTT. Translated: CASSLVPGGSEKLFF.

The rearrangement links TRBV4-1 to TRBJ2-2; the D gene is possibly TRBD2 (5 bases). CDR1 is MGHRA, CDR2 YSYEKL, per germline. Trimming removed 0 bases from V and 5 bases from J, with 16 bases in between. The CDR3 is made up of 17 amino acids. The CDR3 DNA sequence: TGCGCCAGCAGCCAAGATCTAAGCGGAACGTTTACCGGGGAGCTGTTTTTT. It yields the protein CASSQDLSGTFTGELFF.

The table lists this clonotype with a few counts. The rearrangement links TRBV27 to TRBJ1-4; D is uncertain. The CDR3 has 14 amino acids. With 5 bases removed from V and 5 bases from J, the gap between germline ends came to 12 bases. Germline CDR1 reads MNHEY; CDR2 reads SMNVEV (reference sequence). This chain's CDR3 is CASSDTVMNEKLFF. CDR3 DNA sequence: TGTGCCAGCAGTGACACAGTGATGAATGAAAAACTGTTTTTT.